These 7 T cell receptor beta chains were all obtained from the same sample, sequenced in a study of shared clonotypes between healthy human individuals. The data were produced by immunoSEQ multiplex PCR, yet TCRdb's version contains in-frame clones alone and is incomplete. The sample lists 980,000 or so clones; less than 85% were seen once. Source material: memory CD4+ T cells sorted from blood. Subset noted: CD45RA-negative fraction. The source is a man in his late teens or twenties in good health.

The rearrangement joins TRBV28 to TRBJ2-7; the D gene is possibly TRBD2 (6 bases). CDR3 size: 14 residues. Germline V gene data show CDR1 as MDHEN and CDR2 as SYDVKM. V gave up 1 base and J gave up 3 bases, with 10 bases separating them. In DNA form, the CDR3 reads TGTGCCAGCAGTTTATCGGGACTCAGCTACGAGCAGTACTTC. Protein: CASSLSGLSYEQYF.

The chain uses TRBV11-2 and TRBJ1-3; D call uncertain. This CDR3 has 15 amino acids. Germline CDR1 and CDR2: SGHAT and FQNNGV. V was clipped by 7 bases and J by 4 bases, with 17 bases between them. CDR3 in amino acids: CASTHLASDGNTIYF. The CDR3 bases are TGTGCCAGCACCCATCTCGCGTCAGACGGAAACACCATATATTTT. The full variable domain, rest sourced from reference TRBV11-2 and TRBJ1-3, is EAGVAQSPRYKIIEKRQSVAFWCNPISGHATLYWYQQILGQGPKLLIQFQNNGVVDDSQLPKDRFSAERLKGVDSTLKIQPAKLEDSAVYLCASTHLASDGNTIYFGEGSWLTVV.

The chain employs TRBV30 and TRBJ2-1; 9 nucleotides line up with TRBD1. CDR1 is GTSNPN and CDR2 is SVGIG in the germline V gene (reference sequence). Trimming removed 2 bases from V and 3 bases from J; junction bases left unmatched: 11. There are 17 residues in the CDR3. The CDR3 nucleotides read TGTGCCTGGAGTACAAAAACCGGGACAGGGTACTACAATGAGCAGTTCTTC. Protein product: CAWSTKTGTGYYNEQFF.

The chain recombines TRBV9 with TRBJ1-3, with a weak D call TRBD1 (6 bases). Germline V lookup: CDR1 SGDLS, CDR2 YYNGEE. Trimming pared 3 bases from V and 0 bases from J, leaving 16 bases between. The CDR3 has 17 residues. CDR3: CASSAGPGQSSGNTIYF. CDR3 DNA: TGTGCCAGCAGCGCCGGCCCAGGACAGAGCTCTGGAAACACCATATATTTT.

This clone was detected only a few times. Distinct nucleotide sequences in the sample also encode this CDR3. The chain uses TRBV29-1 and TRBJ2-5, with D hard to call. V shed 4 bases and J shed 3 bases, with 9 bases lying between them. The CDR3 is 12 residues long. Germline CDR1 is SQVTM and CDR2 is ANQGSEA. The CDR3 loop reads CSVVGSKETQYF. CDR3 coding DNA: TGCAGCGTTGTTGGCAGTAAAGAGACCCAGTACTTC. The variable domain in full, with the rest retrieved from reference TRBV29-1 and TRBJ2-5, is SAVISQKPSRDICQRGTSLTIQCQVDSQVTMMFWYRQQPGQSLTLIATANQGSEATYESGFVIDKFPISRPNLTFSTLTVSNMSPEDSSIYLCSVVGSKETQYFGPGTRLLVL.

V is TRBV18 and J is TRBJ2-7; tentatively, D is TRBD2 (5 bases). The CDR3 spans 13 residues. Trimming removed 3 bases at V and 6 bases at J, with 12 bases between. Germline CDR1 and CDR2: KGHSH and LQKENI. CDR3 sequence reads: CASSPTEGGEQYF. The CDR3 bases are TGTGCCAGCTCACCCACGGAAGGAGGCGAGCAGTACTTC.

The chain carries TRBV21-1 and TRBJ2-7. TRBV21-1 is a pseudogene locus. The CDR3 totals 11 residues. In DNA, the CDR3 is TGTGCCAGCAGCAAAAAATACGAGCAGTACTTC. Its translation is CASSKKYEQYF.